These T cell receptor beta chains were read from a single sample in a study of human T cells and chemical hapten exposure. TCRdb reanalysed the RACE reads using MiXCR and keeps one entry per CDR3 protein. The sample lists more than 95,000 distinct CDR3 sequences, roughly a third occurring once. The source was whole blood, collected in connection with sensitization to the hapten diphenylcyclopropenone (DPC). These receptors all stem from a middle-aged man with alopecia areata. Some clones in this sample may be carry-over from other donors' samples. The CDR3 runs from the conserved cysteine through the conserved F or W. A D gene is named only where the DNA matches it firmly. Size tells how often a clone was seen (once, few, many) or the class of an expanded clone, and some rows leave it out.

d_call clone_size j_call v_call cdr3_nt cdr3_aa
NA NA TRBJ1-1 TRBV24-1 TGTGCCACCAGTGATTCAAGGGGTTTCACTGAAGCTTTCTTT CATSDSRGFTEAFF
TRBD2 few TRBJ2-6 TRBV6-1 TGTGCCAGCAGTGAAGTGGGAGGGATGGGGGCCAACGTCCTGACTTTC CASSEVGGMGANVLTF
NA NA TRBJ1-6 TRBV6-2/TRBV6-3 TGTGCCAGCAGTCAGAATTCACCCCTCCACTTT CASSQNSPLHF
NA NA TRBJ1-5 TRBV6-2/TRBV6-3 TGTGCCAGCGGAGGAGCTCAGCCCCAGCATTTT CASGGAQPQHF
NA NA TRBJ1-5 TRBV6-2/TRBV6-3 TGTGCCAGCAGTTACACCAGCAATCAGCCCCAGCATTTT CASSYTSNQPQHF
NA NA TRBJ2-1 TRBV24-1 TGTGCCACCAGCCCGGGACTCACGAGACCGAACAATGAGCAGTTCTTC CATSPGLTRPNNEQFF
TRBD1 NA TRBJ2-6 TRBV11-3 TGTGCCAGCAGCACCAGACCGGGACAGGGGCGATCTGGGGCCAACGTCCTGACTTTC CASSTRPGQGRSGANVLTF
NA many TRBJ2-3 TRBV11-2 TGTGCCAGCAACTTAGGGGGGCAGCATACGCAGTATTTT CASNLGGQHTQYF
TRBD2 many TRBJ2-2 TRBV2 TGTGCCAGCAGTGAACGAAATCACTGGACTAGCGGGAGGATGACCGGGGAGCTGTTTTTT CASSERNHWTSGRMTGELFF
NA NA TRBJ1-2 TRBV30 TGTGCCTCCCGAGGAGAGGGCCACTCTGGCTACACCTTC CASRGEGHSGYTF
NA NA TRBJ2-5 TRBV29-1 TGCAGCGTTGGACGGCCCCAAGAGACCCAGTACTTC CSVGRPQETQYF
TRBD1 NA TRBJ1-2 TRBV25-1 TGTGCCAGCAGTAAACAGGGGAACTATGGCTACACCTTC CASSKQGNYGYTF
NA NA TRBJ2-2 TRBV5-1 TGCGCCAGCAGCTTGGCGCCCCTCGCCGTCGGGGAGCTGTTTTTT CASSLAPLAVGELFF
NA NA TRBJ1-3 TRBV29-1 TGCAGCGTTGTGAAGGGCAGGACTGGAAACACCATATATTTT CSVVKGRTGNTIYF
TRBD2 NA TRBJ2-2 TRBV27 TGTGCCAGCAGTCTAGCGGGAGAGGCGAACACCGGGGAGCTGTTTTTT CASSLAGEANTGELFF
TRBD1 few TRBJ2-5 TRBV7-9 TGTGCCAGCAACACAGGGGATCAAGAGACCCAGTACTTC CASNTGDQETQYF
NA NA TRBJ2-3 TRBV6-2/TRBV6-3 TGTGCCAGCAGTTTGGTTCGGGAGCAGGATACGCAGTATTTT CASSLVREQDTQYF
NA few TRBJ1-3 TRBV5-1 TGCGCCAGCAGCCCTGGATACTCTGGAAACACCATATATTTT CASSPGYSGNTIYF
TRBD2 NA TRBJ2-3 TRBV12-3/TRBV12-4 TGTGCCAGCAGTTATGGGACTAGCGGGCCCCCTCGGGATACGCAGTATTTT CASSYGTSGPPRDTQYF
NA few TRBJ1-4 TRBV6-6 TGTGCCAGCAGTTATGGTAGTAATGAAAAACTGTTTTTT CASSYGSNEKLFF
TRBD1 NA TRBJ1-4 TRBV10-3 TGTGCCATCGCCCGGGACAGTAATGAAAAACTGATTTTT CAIARDSNEKLIF
NA few TRBJ1-1 TRBV5-1 TGCGCCAGCAGCTTGATGGCAGGGTTTTCTGAAGCTTTCTTT CASSLMAGFSEAFF
TRBD1 few TRBJ1-5 TRBV6-6 TGTGCCAGCAGTTACTCCAGGACAGGGTTTCAGCCCCAGCATTTT CASSYSRTGFQPQHF
TRBD2 NA TRBJ2-3 TRBV6-2/TRBV6-3 TGTGCCAGCAGCGCGGGAGTTACGCAGTATTTT CASSAGVTQYF
NA few TRBJ2-6 TRBV25-1 TGTGCCAGCAGTGAGTCGACAGTGTCTGGGGCCAACGTCCTGACTTTC CASSESTVSGANVLTF
NA once TRBJ2-1 TRBV7-8 TGTGCCAGCGGGGGGAGTAGCTCCTACAATGAGCAGTTCTTC CASGGSSSYNEQFF
NA NA TRBJ2-2 TRBV12-3/TRBV12-4 TGTGCCAGCAGTTTAACGGGGGCCGGGGAGCTGTTTTTT CASSLTGAGELFF
NA NA TRBJ2-3 TRBV27 TGTGCCAGCAGTCCCCACGGTAGCACAGATACGCAGTATTTT CASSPHGSTDTQYF
NA NA TRBJ2-3 TRBV28 TGTGCCAGCAGTTGGGGGGACAGCCGCACAGATACGCAGTATTTT CASSWGDSRTDTQYF
NA NA TRBJ1-3 TRBV7-2 TGTGCCAGCAGCTCCGGCATTGGAAACACCATATATTTT CASSSGIGNTIYF
NA NA TRBJ1-2 TRBV10-3 TGTGCCATCAGTGGAGGTCAGGGAGGTTATGGCTACACCTTC CAISGGQGGYGYTF
NA few TRBJ2-1 TRBV6-1 TGTGCCAGCAGTCCGCCGGGACTCGAGCAGTTCTTC CASSPPGLEQFF
TRBD2 NA TRBJ2-5 TRBV20-1 TGCAGTGCTTGGACTAGCGCGCAAGAGACCCAGTACTTC CSAWTSAQETQYF
NA NA TRBJ1-4 TRBV20-1 TGCAGTGCTCCATACAGGGCAAGTAATGAAAAACTGTTTTTT CSAPYRASNEKLFF
TRBD2 NA TRBJ2-1 TRBV5-1 TGCGCCAGCAGCTTGGGGTGGGGACTAGCAGACAATGAGCAGTTCTTC CASSLGWGLADNEQFF
NA NA TRBJ2-2 TRBV7-2 TGTGCCAGCAGCCACCGGACCCGTTTAAGCAACACCGGGGAGCTGTTTTTT CASSHRTRLSNTGELFF
NA few TRBJ2-1 TRBV7-3 TGTGCCAGCACCGTCCCGGGGGTCAATGAGCAGTTCTTC CASTVPGVNEQFF
NA NA TRBJ2-7 TRBV7-9 TGTGCCAGCAGCTCCCGTCGGGGGAAAGACTACGAGCAGTACTTC CASSSRRGKDYEQYF
NA NA TRBJ2-3 TRBV27 TGTGCCAGCAGTTTTGTAGGGCCGTGGACTGATGGGGCCAAAAGCACAGATACGCAGTATTTT CASSFVGPWTDGAKSTDTQYF
NA few TRBJ1-5 TRBV6-2/TRBV6-3 TGTGCCAGCAGGTGGGCCCAAGGGCAGCCCCAGCATTTT CASRWAQGQPQHF
NA NA TRBJ2-1 TRBV2 TGTGCCAGCAGAAGCCCCGTTCCCTTATACAATGAGCAGTTCTTC CASRSPVPLYNEQFF
TRBD1 few TRBJ1-1 TRBV29-1 TGCAGCGTAGAGACAGGGACTGAAGCTTTCTTT CSVETGTEAFF
NA few TRBJ2-1 TRBV6-2/TRBV6-3 TGTGCCAGCAGCTCCCGAGAGGGCAATGAGCAGTTCTTC CASSSREGNEQFF